This is a list of T cell receptor beta chains from one sample in a study of T cell repertoires in cytomegalovirus infection. From the reads, TCRdb called clonotypes with MiXCR, one entry per CDR3 protein. Of about 180,000 distinct CDR3 sequences listed, approximately 18% are singletons. The sequenced sample was CD8+ T cells from PBMCs. These receptors were taken from a human donor in good health (CMV status not recorded). Some clones in this sample may be carry-over from other donors' samples. CDR3s include the opening cysteine and the closing phenylalanine or tryptophan. A D gene is named only where the DNA matches it firmly. Rows give clone size only sometimes, using once, few, many, or a class for an expanded clone.

clone_size,d_call,v_call,j_call,cdr3_nt,cdr3_aa
NA,TRBD1,TRBV28,TRBJ1-1,TGTGCCAGCAGTCCACTGACAGGGGAACTCATGAACACTGAAGCTTTCTTT,CASSPLTGELMNTEAFF
NA,TRBD2,TRBV2,TRBJ2-3,TGTGCCAGCAGTGATCCGACTAGCGGGTACACGCAGTATTTT,CASSDPTSGYTQYF
NA,TRBD1,TRBV2,TRBJ1-2,TGTGCCAGCAGCGGGACAGGGAGTGGGAAGCTTTATGGCTACACCTTC,CASSGTGSGKLYGYTF
few,TRBD2,TRBV7-6,TRBJ2-5,TGTGCCAGCAGTACCGCGTGGCTAGCGGGAGAGACCCAGTACTTC,CASSTAWLAGETQYF
few,TRBD2,TRBV7-6,TRBJ2-1,TGTGCCAGCAGCTTAGACGGGGGGGTCTACAATGAGCAGTTCTTC,CASSLDGGVYNEQFF
NA,NA,TRBV12-3/TRBV12-4,TRBJ1-2,TGTGCCAGCAGCCCCGCAGGGGAGAACTATGGCTACACCTTC,CASSPAGENYGYTF
few,NA,TRBV11-2,TRBJ2-5,TGTGCCAGCAGCTTAGAGTTCCAAACGAGGGAGACCCAGTACTTC,CASSLEFQTRETQYF
many,TRBD1,TRBV7-8,TRBJ1-2,TGTGCCAGCAGCCGCGGGACAGCTAACTATGGCTACACCTTC,CASSRGTANYGYTF
NA,TRBD1,TRBV7-6,TRBJ2-2,TGTGCCAGCAGCTTAGGGTACAGGGGAACCGGGGAGCTGTTTTTT,CASSLGYRGTGELFF
few,NA,TRBV9,TRBJ1-2,TGTGCCAGCAGCGTAGAAGAGGGCATCGGTGGCTACACCTTC,CASSVEEGIGGYTF
NA,NA,TRBV5-1,TRBJ2-4,TGCGCCAGCAGCTTGAGGCCGCGGCCAGAAAACATTCAGTACTTC,CASSLRPRPENIQYF
NA,NA,TRBV23-1,TRBJ1-4,TGCGCCAGCAGTCAATCGCGGGGGGGCGATGAAAAACTGTTTTTT,CASSQSRGGDEKLFF
NA,TRBD1,TRBV7-9,TRBJ2-2,TGTGCCAGCAGCTTCAACCGGGACAGGGGGCGCCCCGGGGAGCTGTTTTTT,CASSFNRDRGRPGELFF
NA,TRBD1,TRBV7-9,TRBJ1-1,TGTGCCAGCAGGGGGGGACAGGGATTTGAAGCTTTCTTT,CASRGGQGFEAFF
NA,NA,TRBV7-8,TRBJ2-5,TGTGCCAGCAGCTTAGCGTACCGGGTTGAGACCCAGTACTTC,CASSLAYRVETQYF
NA,NA,TRBV20-1,TRBJ2-5,TGCAGTGCTAGACTAACGGAACAGTGGTGGGAGACCCAGTACTTC,CSARLTEQWWETQYF
NA,NA,TRBV2,TRBJ2-1,TGTGCCAGCAGTGAAGAGGGGGGACGCAATGAGCAGTTCTTC,CASSEEGGRNEQFF
NA,NA,TRBV7-9,TRBJ1-1,TGTGCCAGCAGCCCGGGACAACGGGCATCCACTGAAGCTTTCTTT,CASSPGQRASTEAFF
NA,TRBD1,TRBV10-1,TRBJ1-1,TGCGCCAGCAGTAGGGACAGCTCGAACACTGAAGCTTTCTTT,CASSRDSSNTEAFF
NA,NA,TRBV4-3,TRBJ1-5,TGCGCCAGCAGCCAAGACGCAAATAGCAATCAGCCCCAGCATTTT,CASSQDANSNQPQHF
many,NA,TRBV7-8,TRBJ2-1,TGTGCCAGCAGCTTTTCCCCCCGGGACGGTACTAACAATGAGCAGTTCTTC,CASSFSPRDGTNNEQFF
few,NA,TRBV5-5,TRBJ2-2,TGTGCCAGCAGCTTGGGCTTGTTCGGGGAGCTGTTTTTT,CASSLGLFGELFF
few,NA,TRBV4-1,TRBJ2-3,TGCGCCAGCAGCCAAGAAGCTGTTGGGCGAACAGATACGCAGTATTTT,CASSQEAVGRTDTQYF